This TCR beta chain was found in a study of sequential checkpoint blockade in melanoma. Study context: Arm A got nivolumab then ipilimumab; arm B the reverse, 1:1. After both sequences, patients received maintenance nivolumab.

The CDR3 is made up of 15 amino acids. The germline V gene encodes CDR1 PRHDT and CDR2 FYEKMQ (reference sequence). The trim removed 5 bases at V and 0 bases at J, leaving 3 bases unmatched. Sequencing was performed with immunoSEQ multiplex PCR; in TCRdb, only in-frame clones are kept and a portion is missing. The table shows about 14,000 clones, with less than 85% occurring only once. Regarding treatment: randomized to nivolumab then ipilimumab (arm A) or the reverse (arm B). From thawed PBMCs, live CD3+CD8+ cells negative for CD19 and CD56 were sorted. This clonotype originated in a human patient with melanoma. Some clones in this sample may be carry-over from other donors' samples. The chain uses TRBV13 and TRBJ2-1, with 8 bases matching TRBD2. The sample consisted of CD8+ T cells sorted from blood (inferred from file names), taken from a patient given nivolumab and ipilimumab in sequence. The CDR3 DNA sequence: TGTGCCAGCAGCCGCGGGGGGAGCTCCTACAATGAGCAGTTCTTC. It codes for CASSRGGSSYNEQFF.